The entry below gives a single TCR beta chain sequence along with its context. Its antigen is currently unknown. Negative isolation was used for CD8+ and CD4+ T cells, and FACS enrichment was applied to TEMRA cells. This sample was included in a study of CD8 T cells in Susac syndrome. Findings and limits, study-wide: Clonal expansion was present among Susac CD8+ cells. This expansion reached its peak in TEMRA cells and in active patients.

Random hexamers were used to reverse transcribe the RNA input (roughly 0.5 to 1 ug). Amplification of TCR beta CDR3 used immunoSEQ multiplex PCR across 54 Vbeta and 13 Jbeta. Using its own MiXCR run on the immunoSEQ multiplex PCR reads, TCRdb lists one record per CDR3 protein. Here the sample spans 95,000 to 150,000 distinct CDR3 sequences, about 94% being singletons. Trimming cost V 2 bases and J 8 bases, with 15 bases left between them. Germline V gene lookup returns CDR1 SEHNR and CDR2 FQNEAQ (reference sequence). The CDR3 is made up of 14 amino acids. Input material: CD8+ T cells from PBMCs. This TCR was recovered from a human donor with Susac syndrome. The chain is built from TRBV7-9 and TRBJ1-1; weak D call: TRBD1 (5 bases). In DNA, the CDR3 is TGTGCCAGCAGCTTAAGTTCTACAGGCGGGGAAGCTTTCTTT. Its protein product is CASSLSSTGGEAFF.